Listed below are T cell receptor beta chains from one sample, sequenced in a study of blood T cell repertoires in COVID-19. The assay was immunoSEQ multiplex PCR, and TCRdb's table has in-frame clones only and misses some. The repertoire holds a few hundred thousand clones, with approximately 86% as singletons. Specimen: PBMCs or T cells enriched from blood (not recorded which). These receptor sequences come from a woman aged 55-69 years who had recovered from COVID-19. Both conserved end residues are part of each CDR3. The D gene is left open where the match is weak. Only part of the rows carry a size: once, few, many, or a class if the clone is expanded.

.,TRBV7-9,TRBJ2-1,TRBD1,CASSLGQGPYNEQFF,TGTGCCAGCAGCTTAGGACAGGGACCCTACAATGAGCAGTTCTTC
.,TRBV19,TRBJ2-2,.,CASSTDTGELFF,TGTGCCAGTAGTACGGACACCGGGGAGCTGTTTTTT
.,TRBV5-1,TRBJ1-3,TRBD1,CASSGTGLDTIYF,TGCGCCAGCTCCGGGACAGGGTTGGACACCATATATTTT
.,TRBV2,TRBJ1-5,.,CASSDLQSSNQPQHF,TGTGCCAGCAGTGATCTACAGAGTAGCAATCAGCCCCAGCATTTT
.,TRBV3-1/TRBV3-2,TRBJ2-2,TRBD2,CASSPPRASGGLVGELFF,TGTGCCAGCAGCCCGCCTCGGGCTAGCGGGGGCCTTGTGGGGGAGCTGTTTTTT
.,TRBV18,TRBJ2-5,TRBD2,CASSPLAGAQETQYF,TGTGCCAGCTCACCACTAGCGGGGGCCCAAGAGACCCAGTACTTC
.,TRBV25-1,TRBJ1-2,.,CASSPGADYGYTF,TGTGCCAGCAGTCCGGGTGCCGACTATGGCTACACCTTC
few,TRBV5-5,TRBJ1-4,.,CASSRTAENEKLFF,TGTGCCAGCAGCCGAACGGCGGAAAATGAAAAACTGTTTTTT
.,TRBV5-1,TRBJ1-1,.,CASRMTVTITEAFF,TGCGCCAGCAGGATGACAGTTACGATCACTGAAGCTTTCTTT
.,TRBV18,TRBJ2-1,.,CASSPTGVNNEQFF,TGTGCCAGCTCACCGACAGGCGTTAACAATGAGCAGTTCTTC
.,TRBV6-5,TRBJ1-2,TRBD1,CASSPVGQGSYGYTF,TGTGCCAGCAGTCCGGTAGGACAGGGGAGCTATGGCTACACCTTC
.,TRBV5-1,TRBJ2-3,.,CASSGGTDATTDTQYF,TGCGCCAGCAGCGGGGGGACCGACGCTACCACAGATACGCAGTATTTT
.,TRBV6-5,TRBJ1-1,.,CASIGGKNTEAFF,TGTGCCAGCATAGGAGGAAAGAACACTGAAGCTTTCTTT
.,TRBV7-9,TRBJ2-2,TRBD2,CASSRVLAGRTGELFF,TGTGCCAGCAGCCGGGTCCTAGCGGGGAGGACCGGGGAGCTGTTTTTT
.,TRBV2,TRBJ2-2,TRBD1,CASSRGGSVTGELFF,TGTGCCAGCAGTCGAGGGGGCAGCGTCACCGGGGAGCTGTTTTTT
once,TRBV30,TRBJ2-7,.,CACLQENSYEQYF,TGTGCCTGTTTACAGGAAAACTCCTACGAGCAGTACTTC
once,TRBV24-1,TRBJ2-3,TRBD1,CATRGTGVTDTQYF,TGTGCCACCAGGGGGACAGGGGTGACAGATACGCAGTATTTT
.,TRBV21-1,TRBJ2-1,.,CARYPGTGHNEQFF,TGTGCCAGGTATCCCGGGACAGGCCACAATGAGCAGTTCTTC
.,TRBV5-6,TRBJ2-5,TRBD1,CASSLATGGVQETQYF,TGTGCCAGCAGCTTGGCGACAGGGGGCGTACAAGAGACCCAGTACTTC
.,TRBV6-5,TRBJ2-1,.,CASRSPYNEQFF,TGTGCCAGCCGGTCTCCCTACAATGAGCAGTTCTTC
.,TRBV6-5,TRBJ2-7,.,CASSPLTGGSYEQYF,TGTGCCAGCAGTCCCCTGACAGGTGGGTCCTACGAGCAGTACTTC
.,TRBV7-6,TRBJ2-2,TRBD1,CASSLTGGGNTGELFF,TGTGCCAGCAGCTTAACAGGGGGCGGAAACACCGGGGAGCTGTTTTTT
few,TRBV3-1/TRBV3-2,TRBJ2-1,.,CASSARRGEQFF,TGTGCCAGCAGCGCCCGACGGGGGGAGCAGTTCTTC
.,TRBV5-8,TRBJ2-3,.,CASSLASGSTDTQYF,TGTGCCAGCAGCTTGGCATCGGGGAGCACAGATACGCAGTATTTT
.,TRBV11-3,TRBJ2-3,TRBD1,CASSSRTGGAEDTQYF,TGTGCCAGCAGCTCTCGGACAGGGGGCGCGGAAGATACGCAGTATTTT
.,TRBV24-1,TRBJ2-3,.,CATSDPGGLPDTQYF,TGTGCCACCAGTGACCCAGGGGGGTTGCCAGATACGCAGTATTTT
.,TRBV18,TRBJ1-6,TRBD1,CASSPRQGRNSPLHF,TGTGCCAGCTCACCTAGACAGGGAAGGAATTCACCCCTCCACTTT
.,TRBV9,TRBJ2-7,TRBD1,CASSPGTGGGPYEQYF,TGTGCCAGCAGCCCCGGGACAGGGGGAGGGCCCTACGAGCAGTACTTC
.,TRBV11-2,TRBJ1-1,TRBD1,CASSLRTGKKAFF,TGTGCCAGCAGCCTAAGGACAGGGAAGAAAGCTTTCTTT
.,TRBV19,TRBJ2-1,TRBD2,CARNHLRGGHNEQFF,TGTGCCAGAAACCATCTGCGGGGGGGTCACAATGAGCAGTTCTTC
.,TRBV2,TRBJ1-1,.,CASSETLQDMNTEAFF,TGTGCCAGCAGTGAAACCCTACAGGACATGAACACTGAAGCTTTCTTT
.,TRBV6-5,TRBJ1-6,TRBD1,CASSYRPRDRGSPLHF,TGTGCCAGCAGTTACCGGCCAAGAGACAGGGGTTCACCCCTCCACTTT
.,TRBV18,TRBJ2-7,.,CASSPLTSTEQYF,TGTGCCAGCTCACCCCTGACTAGTACCGAGCAGTACTTC
few,TRBV5-1,TRBJ2-1,.,CASSEQGYNEQFF,TGCGCCAGCAGCGAACAGGGTTACAATGAGCAGTTCTTC
few,TRBV14,TRBJ1-1,.,CASSRRDYTEAFF,TGTGCCAGCAGCCGCAGGGATTACACTGAAGCTTTCTTT
.,TRBV27,TRBJ2-5,.,CASSLLGAGETQYF,TGTGCCAGCAGTTTATTGGGGGCTGGAGAGACCCAGTACTTC
.,TRBV6-2/TRBV6-3,TRBJ2-7,.,CASSYSEFGVSQLYYEQYF,TGTGCCAGCAGTTACTCGGAGTTTGGAGTATCGCAACTTTACTACGAGCAGTACTTC
.,TRBV3-1/TRBV3-2,TRBJ1-2,.,CASSETVNYGYTF,TGTGCCAGCAGCGAGACTGTTAACTATGGCTACACCTTC
.,TRBV7-2,TRBJ2-3,TRBD2,CASSLGSGGTNTQYF,TGTGCCAGCAGCTTGGGGAGCGGGGGGACCAATACGCAGTATTTT
once,TRBV18,TRBJ1-3,TRBD1,CASSPDREGLGHTIYF,TGTGCCAGCTCACCGGACAGGGAGGGGCTCGGACACACCATATATTTT
.,TRBV15,TRBJ2-1,.,CATTGRGEQFF,TGTGCCACCACCGGTCGGGGTGAGCAGTTCTTC
.,TRBV5-1,TRBJ2-7,TRBD2,CASSLGGGSYEQYF,TGCGCCAGCAGCTTGGGCGGGGGGTCCTACGAGCAGTACTTC
once,TRBV4-1,TRBJ2-3,TRBD2,CASSRRLAGGQPDTQYF,TGCGCCAGCAGCCGCCGCCTAGCGGGGGGCCAGCCAGATACGCAGTATTTT
.,TRBV3-1/TRBV3-2,TRBJ1-2,TRBD1,CASSQVYRGEGYTF,TGTGCCAGCAGCCAAGTCTACAGGGGAGAAGGCTACACCTTC
.,TRBV5-6,TRBJ1-2,.,CASSLDPPLYGYTF,TGTGCCAGCAGCTTGGACCCCCCACTCTATGGCTACACCTTC
.,TRBV9,TRBJ1-1,.,CASSVFDSLNTEAFF,TGTGCCAGCAGCGTATTCGACAGCTTGAACACTGAAGCTTTCTTT